This T cell receptor beta chain is from a study of blood T cell repertoires in COVID-19. Background on the study: Whether acute or convalescent, the COVID-19 samples came from the United States, Italy and Spain. The analysed material was cDNA or gDNA that came from T cells, B-cell-depleted T cells, or PBMCs.

V lost 1 base and J lost 4, with 20 bases in between. This CDR3 is built from 19 residues. Per the authors' pipeline: Scientists estimated how many nucleated cells there were by amplifying reference gene primers. Some clones are missing from TCRdb's copy, which holds only in-frame ones; the method was immunoSEQ multiplex PCR. V and J calls and clone size are as listed in that table; D and trimming were resolved from the DNA. The profile shows roughly 200,000 clones, roughly 80% of them singletons. Sequenced material: peripheral blood. The receptor was isolated from a woman aged 80 or older with acute or convalescent COVID-19. The rearrangement links TRBV23-1 to TRBJ2-6, with D possibly TRBD2 on 6 matching bases. TRBV23-1 is sorted into the ORF group, with uncertain function. CDR3 sequence (DNA): TGCGCCAGCAGTCAATATTCCGATGCTGGAGGGTCCGGGGCCAACGTCCTGACTTTC. Its translation is CASSQYSDAGGSGANVLTF.